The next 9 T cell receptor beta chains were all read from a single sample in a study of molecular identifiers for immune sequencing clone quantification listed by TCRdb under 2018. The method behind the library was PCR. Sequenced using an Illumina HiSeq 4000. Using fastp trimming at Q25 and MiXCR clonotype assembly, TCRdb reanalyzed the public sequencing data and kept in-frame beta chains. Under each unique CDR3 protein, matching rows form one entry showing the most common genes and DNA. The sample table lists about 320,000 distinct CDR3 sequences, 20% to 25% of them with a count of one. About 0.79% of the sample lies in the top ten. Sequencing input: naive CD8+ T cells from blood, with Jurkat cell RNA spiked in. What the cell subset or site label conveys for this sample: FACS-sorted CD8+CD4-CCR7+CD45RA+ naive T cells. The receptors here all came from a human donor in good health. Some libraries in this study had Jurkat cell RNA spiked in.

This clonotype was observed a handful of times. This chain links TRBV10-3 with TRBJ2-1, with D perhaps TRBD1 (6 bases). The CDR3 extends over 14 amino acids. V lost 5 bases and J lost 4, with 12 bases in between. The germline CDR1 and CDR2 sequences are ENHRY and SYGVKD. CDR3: CAISPLQGYNEQFF. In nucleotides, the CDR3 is TGTGCCATCAGTCCGTTACAGGGATACAATGAGCAGTTCTTC.

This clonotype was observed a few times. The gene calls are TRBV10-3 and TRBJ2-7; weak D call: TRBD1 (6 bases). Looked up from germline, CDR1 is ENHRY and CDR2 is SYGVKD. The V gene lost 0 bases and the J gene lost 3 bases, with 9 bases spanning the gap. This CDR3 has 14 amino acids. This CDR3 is CAISESGAGYEQYF. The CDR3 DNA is TGTGCCATCAGTGAGTCGGGGGCCGGCTACGAGCAGTACTTC.

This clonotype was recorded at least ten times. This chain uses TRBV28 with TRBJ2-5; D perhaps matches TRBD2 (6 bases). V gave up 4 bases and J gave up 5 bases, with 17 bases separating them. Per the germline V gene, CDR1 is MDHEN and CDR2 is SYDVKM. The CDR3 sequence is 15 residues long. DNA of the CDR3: TGTGCCAGCAGTTCCCGGGTAGGAGGGTCGGAGACCCAGTACTTC. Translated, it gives CASSSRVGGSETQYF. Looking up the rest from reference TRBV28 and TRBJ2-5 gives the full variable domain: DVKVTQSSRYLVKRTGEKVFLECVQDMDHENMFWYRQDPGLGLRLIYFSYDVKMKEKGDIPEGYSVSREKKERFSLILESASTNQTSMYLCASSSRVGGSETQYFGPGTRLLVL.

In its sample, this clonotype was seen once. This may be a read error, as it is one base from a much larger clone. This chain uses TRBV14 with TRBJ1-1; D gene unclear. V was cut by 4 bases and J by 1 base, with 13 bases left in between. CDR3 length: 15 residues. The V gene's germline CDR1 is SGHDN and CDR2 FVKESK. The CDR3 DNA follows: TGTGCCAGCAGCCCTTCACGGGAGTCGAACACTGAAGCTTTCTTT. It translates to CASSPSRESNTEAFF.

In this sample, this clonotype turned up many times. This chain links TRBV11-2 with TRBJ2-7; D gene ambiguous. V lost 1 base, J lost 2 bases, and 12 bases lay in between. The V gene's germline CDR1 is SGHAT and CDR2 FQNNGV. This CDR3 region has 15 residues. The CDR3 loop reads CASSLGLPGTYEQYF. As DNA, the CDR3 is TGTGCCAGCAGCTTAGGTCTACCAGGCACCTACGAGCAGTACTTC.

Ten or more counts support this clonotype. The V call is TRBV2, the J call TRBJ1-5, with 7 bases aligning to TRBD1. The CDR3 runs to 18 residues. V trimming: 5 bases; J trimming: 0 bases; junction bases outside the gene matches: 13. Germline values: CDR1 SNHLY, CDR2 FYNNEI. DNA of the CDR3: TGTGCCAGCAGTCCCACCAATCCCGGACAGGCTAGCAATCAGCCCCAGCATTTT. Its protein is CASSPTNPGQASNQPQHF.

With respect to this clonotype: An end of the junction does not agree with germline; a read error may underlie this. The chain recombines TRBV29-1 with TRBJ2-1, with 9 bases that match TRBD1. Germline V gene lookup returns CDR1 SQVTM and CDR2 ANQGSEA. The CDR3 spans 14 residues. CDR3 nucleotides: TGCAGCGCTGGACAGGGGAACTCCTACAATGTGCAGTTCTTC. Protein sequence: CSAGQGNSYNVQFF.

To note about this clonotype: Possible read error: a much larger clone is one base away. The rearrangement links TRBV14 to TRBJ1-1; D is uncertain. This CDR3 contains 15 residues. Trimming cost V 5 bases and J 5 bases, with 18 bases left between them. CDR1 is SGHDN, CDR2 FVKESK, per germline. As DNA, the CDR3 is TGTGCCAGCAGCTTTATACGGGCCCTGGGGACTGAAGCTTTCTTT. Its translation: CASSFIRALGTEAFF. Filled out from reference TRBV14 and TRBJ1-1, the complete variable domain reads EAGVTQFPSHSVIEKGQTVTLRCDPISGHDNLYWYRRVMGKEIKFLLHFVKESKQDESGMPNNRFLAERTGGTYSTLKVQPAELEDSGVYFCASSFIRALGTEAFFGQGTRLTVV.

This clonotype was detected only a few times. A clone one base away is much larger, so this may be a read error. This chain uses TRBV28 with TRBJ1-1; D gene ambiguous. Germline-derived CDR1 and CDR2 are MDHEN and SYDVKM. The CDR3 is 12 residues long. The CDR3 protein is CAGSFGRGEAFF. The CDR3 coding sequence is TGTGCCGGCAGTTTCGGCCGGGGTGAAGCTTTCTTT.